One and the same sample provided the 20 T cell receptor beta chains below, sequenced in a study of blood T cell repertoires in COVID-19 (dated by TCRdb to the early 2020s). The library was prepared using the immunoSEQ multiplex PCR assay. TCRdb stores this immuneACCESS table with in-frame sequences only. Part of the clones is absent; in the studies checked, under half of the shortfall reflects unresolved V genes, and no reason is known for the rest. In all, the sample holds some 190,000 clones, and 86% of those were seen once. About 5.6% of the sample comes from the top ten. Source material: PBMCs or T cells enriched from blood (not recorded which). These receptors were collected from a man aged 40-49 years with acute COVID-19.

The gene calls are TRBV7-9 and TRBJ1-5, with D unresolved. The CDR3 has 12 residues. Trimming took 5 bases from V and 9 from J, leaving 11 bases between them. From germline, CDR1 is SEHNR and CDR2 FQNEAQ (reference sequence). The CDR3 is CASSRHSGPQHF. DNA of the CDR3: TGTGCCAGCAGCCGCCACTCCGGGCCCCAGCATTTT. Full variable domain (rest looked up from reference TRBV7-9 and TRBJ1-5): DTGVSQNPRHKITKRGQNVTFRCDPISEHNRLYWYRQTLGQGPEFLTYFQNEAQLEKSRLLSDRFSAERPKGSFSTLEIQRTEQGDSAMYLCASSRHSGPQHFGDGTRLSIL.

The chain joins TRBV21-1 to TRBJ1-3; TRBD1, the D gene given by the table, was not confirmed from the DNA. TRBV21-1 is marked as a pseudogene. This CDR3 is 15 amino acids long. CDR3 loop: CASTPGSERGNTIYF. The CDR3 nucleotides read TGTGCCAGCACCCCAGGTAGTGAGAGAGGAAACACCATATATTTT.

V is TRBV2 and J is TRBJ1-6; D call uncertain. Germline loops: CDR1 SNHLY, CDR2 FYNNEI. V was trimmed by 7 bases and J by 7 bases, leaving 17 bases between them. CDR3 length: 15 amino acids. The CDR3 DNA is TGTGCCAGCACCCCCGCGGGTTTGGTAAATTCACCCCTCCACTTT. The encoded protein is CASTPAGLVNSPLHF.

This clone was picked up a small number of times. This chain joins TRBV5-1 and TRBJ1-2; TRBD1 matches 10 bases. The CDR3 sequence is 18 residues long. V gave up 5 bases and J gave up 4 bases; unmatched junction bases: 17. Germline CDR1 and CDR2: SGHRS and YFSETQ. CDR3: CASRYDRGRRGDVYGYTF. CDR3 sequence (DNA): TGCGCCAGCAGATATGACAGGGGGCGACGAGGAGATGTCTATGGCTACACCTTC.

The J gene is TRBJ1-2, the V gene TRBV10-3; 8 bases match TRBD1. This CDR3 region has 15 residues. V was clipped by 0 bases and J by 7 bases; unmatched bases: 7. Per the germline V gene, CDR1 is ENHRY and CDR2 is SYGVKD. CDR3 DNA sequence: TGTGCCATCAGTGAGTCAGTCGGACAGGGAGGTGGCTACACCTTC. It is translated as CAISESVGQGGGYTF.

This clone was found a few times. Other DNA sequences in this specimen translate into the identical CDR3. The chain employs TRBV19 and TRBJ2-4; D gene unclear. Trimming stripped 7 bases from V and 1 base from J, with 8 bases between. Germline-derived CDR1 and CDR2 are LNHDA and SQIVND (reference sequence). This CDR3 has 13 amino acids. Here the CDR3 reads CASTGGAKNIQYF. CDR3 nucleotides: TGTGCCAGTACGGGTGGGGCCAAAAACATTCAGTACTTC.

The chain links TRBV21-1 to TRBJ1-2; TRBD1 is taken as the D call from the table, unchecked against the DNA. TRBV21-1 has pseudogene status. The CDR3 is 12 residues long. The CDR3 DNA is TGTGCCAGCAGCAGGACAGGGAGAGGCTACACCTTC. It yields the protein CASSRTGRGYTF.

V and J are TRBV7-3 and TRBJ1-6; no firm D call. CDR3 length equals 14 residues. Germline V gene data show CDR1 as SGHTA and CDR2 as FQGTGA. Trimming shortened V by 3 bases and J by 7 bases, and 10 bases separated the two germline ends. CDR3 coding DNA: TGTGCCAGCAGCTTGCGGTCGGAAAATTCACCCCTCCACTTT. Protein: CASSLRSENSPLHF.

The chain uses TRBV11-2 and TRBJ2-5, with a possible D match to TRBD1 (6 bases). V was trimmed by 5 bases and J by 3 bases, leaving 22 bases between them. Germline V gene data show CDR1 as SGHAT and CDR2 as FQNNGV. This CDR3 region has 17 residues. CDR3 bases: TGTGCCAGCAGCCTTGAGACAGGTTTTATCTCAAAAGAGACCCAGTACTTC. Amino acid sequence: CASSLETGFISKETQYF.

The V gene is TRBV29-1, the J gene TRBJ1-2, with D uncertain. CDR3 size: 12 residues. With 3 bases removed from V and 0 bases from J, the gap between germline ends came to 5 bases. Germline V gives CDR1 SQVTM, CDR2 ANQGSEA. The CDR3 DNA reads as TGCAGCGTTGACCGGGCTAACTATGGCTACACCTTC. The encoded protein is CSVDRANYGYTF.

The chain uses TRBV7-9 and TRBJ1-1; D call uncertain. The CDR3 has 15 amino acids. The V end was cut by 1 base, the J end by 1 base, with 10 bases between. Germline lookup yields CDR1 SEHNR and CDR2 FQNEAQ (reference sequence). The CDR3 DNA reads TGTGCCAGCAGCTTAGTGAAACCGGGGAACACTGAAGCTTTCTTT. As protein: CASSLVKPGNTEAFF.

The chain recombines TRBV3-1 (or the pseudogene TRBV3-2) with TRBJ1-2; D not certain. Germline V gene data show CDR1 as LGHDT and CDR2 as YNNKEL (reference sequence). The CDR3 runs 12 residues. The V and J ends lost 6 bases and 10 bases respectively, with 15 bases between them. The CDR3 sequence is CASSHRTENYTF. The CDR3 DNA sequence: TGTGCCAGCAGTCATCGAACAGAGAACTACACCTTC.

The sample holds one count of this clone. This rearrangement joins TRBV28 to TRBJ2-1; 11 bases are a match to TRBD2. The CDR3 runs to 15 residues. Per germline, CDR1 MDHEN and CDR2 SYDVKM. V was pared by 6 bases and J by 8 bases, with 9 bases of the junction left unmatched. The CDR3 region is CASSDSGRALDEQFF. The CDR3 region has the DNA TGTGCCAGCAGCGATAGCGGGAGGGCCCTCGATGAGCAGTTCTTC.

CDR3 coding DNA: TGTGCCAGCAGCCAAAAACCCAAAGACACCTTAGTCCCCACGCAGTATTTT. Translated: CASSQKPKDTLVPTQYF. The genes are TRBV4-2 and TRBJ2-3; D not resolved. Trimming removed 2 bases from V and 9 bases from J, with 24 bases in between. The CDR3 runs to 17 residues. Per germline, CDR1 LGHNA and CDR2 YNFKEQ.

The chain uses TRBV6-6 and TRBJ2-7, with TRBD1 matching over 7 bases. This CDR3 spans 17 amino acids. Germline V lookup: CDR1 MNHNY, CDR2 SVGAGI (reference sequence). After removal of 5 bases from V and 2 bases from J, the junction contained 15 bases not matched to a gene. The CDR3 bases are TGTGCCAGCAGTCACCCCCCCATTGACAGGGACGCCTACGAGCAGTACTTC. Encoded protein: CASSHPPIDRDAYEQYF.

The chain couples TRBV9 to TRBJ2-2, with a weak D call TRBD2 (5 bases). The CDR3 extends over 15 amino acids. Germline V gene data show CDR1 as SGDLS and CDR2 as YYNGEE. The V and J ends lost 2 bases and 4 bases respectively, with 12 bases between them. CDR3 in amino acids: CASSVHEGGTGELFF. The CDR3, as DNA: TGTGCCAGCAGCGTCCATGAGGGTGGCACCGGGGAGCTGTTTTTT. Full variable domain (remainder filled in from reference TRBV9 and TRBJ2-2): DSGVTQTPKHLITATGQRVTLRCSPRSGDLSVYWYQQSLDQGLQFLIQYYNGEERAKGNILERFSAQQFPDLHSELNLSSLELGDSALYFCASSVHEGGTGELFFGEGSRLTVL.

This chain uses TRBV6-5 with TRBJ2-3; a possible D gene is TRBD1 (6 bases). V lost 4 bases to trimming and J lost 2 bases, with 13 bases between them. This CDR3 has 15 residues. Germline V gene data show CDR1 as MNHEY and CDR2 as SVGAGI. For the CDR3, the DNA is TGTGCCAGCAGTTCCCGACAGGCGTTCACAGATACGCAGTATTTT. It codes for CASSSRQAFTDTQYF.

The J gene is TRBJ2-5, the V gene TRBV28; D not resolved. Germline V gene data show CDR1 as MDHEN and CDR2 as SYDVKM. Trimming removed 7 bases from V and 4 bases from J, with 22 bases in between. The CDR3 is 16 amino acids. The CDR3 sequence: CASTASFGASPETQYF. CDR3 nucleotide sequence: TGTGCCAGCACCGCCTCCTTCGGAGCCTCCCCAGAGACCCAGTACTTC.

The V gene is TRBV7-6, the J gene TRBJ2-7; TRBD2 might be the D (5 bases). V dropped 0 bases and J dropped 7 bases, with 16 bases sitting between them. This CDR3 region has 15 residues. CDR1 SGHVS and CDR2 FNYEAQ come from the germline V gene. The CDR3 loop is CASSLAPSGSGEQYF. The CDR3 DNA follows: TGTGCCAGCAGCTTAGCGCCATCGGGGTCGGGTGAGCAGTACTTC.

The J gene is TRBJ1-1, the V gene TRBV7-9, with a possible D match to TRBD1 (6 bases). V lost 4 bases and J lost 0, with 18 bases in between. Germline V gene data show CDR1 as SEHNR and CDR2 as FQNEAQ (reference sequence). This CDR3 contains 17 residues. The CDR3: CASSSNQQGNLNTEAFF. CDR3 in DNA: TGTGCCAGCAGCTCCAACCAACAGGGAAATTTGAACACTGAAGCTTTCTTT.